Shown below are 26 T cell receptor beta chains from a single sample sequenced in a study of T cell changes during pregnancy in multiple sclerosis. Assay used: immunoSEQ multiplex PCR; TCRdb lists only in-frame clones, some missing. There are fewer than 110,000 clones in the sample; more than 90% occur only once, and over 2.5% lies in the top ten. Sequenced here: peripheral blood, sampled in the second trimester of pregnancy. The receptor source for this set is a female donor with multiple sclerosis, enrolled in a pregnancy study.

This clone was counted a few times. The chain links TRBV6-5 to TRBJ1-5, with 9 nucleotides matching TRBD1. This CDR3 contains 13 residues. V shed 11 bases, J shed 6 bases, and the junction held 8 bases outside the gene matches. The germline CDR1 and CDR2 sequences are MNHEY and SVGAGI. The chain's CDR3 is CAGGTGFFQPQHF. CDR3 DNA: TGTGCCGGTGGGACAGGGTTCTTTCAGCCCCAGCATTTT.

The rearrangement links TRBV28 to TRBJ1-5; 7 bases align to TRBD1. V lost 4 bases and J lost 4; bases outside the gene matches: 10. The germline gives CDR1 MDHEN, CDR2 SYDVKM. The CDR3 is 16 amino acids. The CDR3 is CASSSPTGMKNQPQHF. In DNA, the CDR3 is TGTGCCAGCAGTTCCCCGACAGGGATGAAAAATCAGCCCCAGCATTTT.

The genes are TRBV19 and TRBJ1-3; 11 nucleotides line up with TRBD1. The CDR3 is made up of 14 amino acids. CDR1 LNHDA and CDR2 SQIVND come from the germline V gene (reference sequence). V was clipped by 7 bases and J by 4 bases; unmatched bases: 3. This CDR3 is CASTRTGGGNTIYF. The CDR3, as DNA: TGTGCCAGTACCCGGACAGGGGGCGGAAACACCATATATTTT.

This chain joins TRBV19 and TRBJ1-2, with 9 bases fitting TRBD1. Germline V gene lookup returns CDR1 LNHDA and CDR2 SQIVND (reference sequence). The CDR3 is made up of 17 amino acids. V lost 4 bases, J lost 7 bases, and 16 bases stayed unmatched. The CDR3 DNA reads as TGTGCCAGTAGTACCCCCGAACTCTCCGGGACAGGGTTTGGCTACACCTTC. The encoded protein is CASSTPELSGTGFGYTF.

This chain uses TRBV19 with TRBJ2-3; 10 positions agree with TRBD2. Unmatched junction bases numbered 8, after V lost 4 bases and J lost 1 base. This CDR3 is built from 17 residues. Germline CDR1 reads LNHDA; CDR2 reads SQIVND (reference sequence). CDR3 sequence: CASSNIPLAGGTDTQYF. The CDR3 DNA sequence: TGTGCCAGTAGTAACATCCCCCTAGCGGGAGGCACAGATACGCAGTATTTT.

The chain employs TRBV2 and TRBJ2-1, with D possibly TRBD1 on 6 matching bases. The CDR3 contains 16 residues. Trimming stripped 7 bases from V and 7 bases from J, with 23 bases between. Germline values: CDR1 SNHLY, CDR2 FYNNEI. CDR3 bases: TGTGCCAGCATCCGAGAACAGGGTAATATTAAGAATGAGCAGTTCTTC. Protein product: CASIREQGNIKNEQFF. Supplemented by reference TRBV2 and TRBJ2-1, the full variable domain reads EPEVTQTPSHQVTQMGQEVILRCVPISNHLYFYWYRQILGQKVEFLVSFYNNEISEKSEIFDDQFSVERPDGSNFTLKIRSTKLEDSAMYFCASIREQGNIKNEQFFGPGTRLTVL.

This clone was found once. This chain joins TRBV9 and TRBJ1-5; the D is unclear. The CDR3 has 14 residues. CDR1 is SGDLS, CDR2 YYNGEE, per germline. Deletions cut 0 bases from V and 5 bases from J, with 9 bases between. DNA for the CDR3: TGTGCCAGCAGCGTAGGAGGCTTTGATCAGCCCCAGCATTTT. Its translation: CASSVGGFDQPQHF.

This chain connects TRBV6-5 to TRBJ2-2; 9 nucleotides align to TRBD1. This CDR3 spans 13 amino acids. V shed 8 bases, J shed 7 bases, and the junction held 5 bases outside the gene matches. From germline, CDR1 is MNHEY and CDR2 SVGAGI. The CDR3 DNA reads TGTGCCAGCCAGACAGGGGGAAACGGGGAGCTGTTTTTT. Protein: CASQTGGNGELFF.

The chain links TRBV28 to TRBJ2-7; D call uncertain. V shed 2 bases and J shed 4 bases, with 9 bases lying between them. CDR1 is MDHEN, CDR2 SYDVKM, per germline. The CDR3 sequence is 13 residues long. CDR3 DNA: TGTGCCAGCAGTTTACTAGTTGGGTACGAGCAGTACTTC. Protein: CASSLLVGYEQYF.

V is TRBV28 and J is TRBJ2-2; 7 bases fit TRBD1. The length of the CDR3 is 17 residues. V was pared by 0 bases and J by 4 bases, with 8 bases of the junction left unmatched. Looked up from germline, CDR1 is MDHEN and CDR2 is SYDVKM. CDR3 residues: CASSLWPGQLITGELFF. The DNA for the CDR3 is TGTGCCAGCAGTTTATGGCCGGGACAGCTTATCACCGGGGAGCTGTTTTTT.

The V call is TRBV5-6, the J call TRBJ2-3, with 9 nucleotides matching TRBD1. The CDR3 loop spans 15 amino acids. V gave up 6 bases and J gave up 1 base; unmatched junction bases: 6. Germline V gene data show CDR1 as SGHDT and CDR2 as YYEEEE. DNA for the CDR3: TGTGCCAGCACCGAGACAGGGGGGCGCACAGATACGCAGTATTTT. This gives the protein CASTETGGRTDTQYF.

The CDR3 bases are TGCAGTGCTAGAGCGGAGGGAAGCGACACCTTC. Translation gives CSARAEGSDTF. V is TRBV20-1 and J is TRBJ1-2; D not resolved. V was shortened by 1 base and J by 12 bases, with 12 bases between the two germline ends. Germline loops: CDR1 DFQATT, CDR2 SNEGSKA (reference sequence). This CDR3 region has 11 residues.

The chain recombines TRBV9 with TRBJ2-2; 10 bases map to TRBD2. In germline, CDR1 is SGDLS, CDR2 YYNGEE. With V trimmed by 0 bases and J by 7 bases, 9 bases remained unmatched. The CDR3 runs to 17 residues. CDR3: CASSVDLAGVRGGELFF. The DNA of the CDR3 is TGTGCCAGCAGCGTAGACCTAGCGGGAGTTAGGGGCGGGGAGCTGTTTTTT.

In its sample, this clone was seen many times. The CDR3 nucleotides read TGTGCCAGTAGTTGGAGACAGGGGGTTGGTACGCAGTATTTT. Amino acids: CASSWRQGVGTQYF. J is TRBJ2-3 and V is TRBV19; TRBD1 matches at 9 bases. In germline, CDR1 is LNHDA, CDR2 SQIVND (reference sequence). J lost 8 bases, V lost 5 bases, and 8 bases had no gene match. The CDR3 has 14 amino acids.

V is TRBV5-1 and J is TRBJ2-7; D may be TRBD2 (6 bases). This CDR3 region has 14 residues. Trimming removed 4 bases at V and 5 bases at J, with 16 bases between. Per germline, CDR1 SGHRS and CDR2 YFSETQ. CDR3 DNA: TGCGCCAGCAGCCTGCGGACGGGGAGGAACGAGCAGTACTTC. Translation: CASSLRTGRNEQYF.

The rearrangement uses TRBV2 and TRBJ2-7; D ambiguous. The CDR3 has 13 residues. V lost 6 bases and J 0 bases, leaving 9 bases between the germline ends. Germline assignment: CDR1 SNHLY and CDR2 FYNNEI. CDR3 in amino acids: CASSLSDSYEQYF. The DNA of the CDR3 is TGTGCCAGCAGCCTAAGCGACTCCTACGAGCAGTACTTC.

V gene TRBV2 combines with J gene TRBJ2-7; 9 bases fit TRBD1. V was pared by 8 bases and J by 5 bases, with 4 bases of the junction left unmatched. Germline CDR1 SNHLY, CDR2 FYNNEI. The CDR3 is 12 residues long. The CDR3 DNA sequence: TGTGCCAGCCGGGACAGGGTGAACGAGCAGTACTTC. Its protein is CASRDRVNEQYF.

The V and J genes are TRBV27 and TRBJ2-2, with TRBD2 identical over 8 bases. This CDR3 spans 16 amino acids. Germline CDR1 MNHEY, CDR2 SMNVEV (reference sequence). V shed 3 bases and J 4 bases; nucleotides not matched to a gene: 7. The CDR3 reads CASSFSSGRTTGELFF. In nucleotides, the CDR3 is TGTGCCAGCAGTTTTTCCAGCGGGAGAACCACCGGGGAGCTGTTTTTT.

This chain joins TRBV2 and TRBJ1-5; D remains ambiguous. CDR1 is SNHLY and CDR2 is FYNNEI in the germline V gene. V was shortened by 7 bases and J by 6 bases, with 16 bases between the two germline ends. The CDR3 is made up of 14 amino acids. Here the CDR3 reads CASTEGRGTQPQHF. CDR3 coding DNA: TGTGCCAGCACCGAGGGCCGGGGAACTCAGCCCCAGCATTTT.

The chain joins TRBV28 to TRBJ2-7; D may be TRBD1 (6 bases). Germline values: CDR1 MDHEN, CDR2 SYDVKM. V was pared by 7 bases and J by 3 bases, with 10 bases between. The length of the CDR3 is 12 residues. This chain's CDR3 is CASMDSHYEQYF. Written as DNA, the CDR3 is TGTGCCAGCATGGACAGCCACTACGAGCAGTACTTC.

This clone was seen only a few times. The gene calls are TRBV5-1 and TRBJ2-1; TRBD1 aligns across 7 bases. The CDR3 runs to 15 residues. Per germline, CDR1 SGHRS and CDR2 YFSETQ. The V and J ends lost 0 bases and 8 bases, in that order; junction bases with no gene match: 8. CDR3 DNA: TGCGCCAGCAGCTTGGACAACGGACAGGTAGATGAGCAGTTCTTC. This gives the protein CASSLDNGQVDEQFF.

The chain has TRBV28 and TRBJ2-7; 9 bases match TRBD2. In germline, CDR1 is MDHEN, CDR2 SYDVKM. The trim removed 2 bases at V and 2 bases at J, leaving 7 bases unmatched. This CDR3 contains 16 residues. The CDR3 nucleotides are TGTGCCAGCAGTTTAGGTGGGGCGGGAGGGACCTACGAGCAGTACTTC. It translates to CASSLGGAGGTYEQYF.

The chain links TRBV20-1 to TRBJ2-1; D gene unclear. This CDR3 is built from 10 residues. The germline V and J ends were trimmed by 6 bases and 9 bases, with 9 bases remaining between them. Germline V gene lookup returns CDR1 DFQATT and CDR2 SNEGSKA (reference sequence). CDR3 region: CSAAFPEQFF. For the CDR3, the DNA is TGCAGTGCGGCCTTCCCTGAGCAGTTCTTC.

In nucleotides, the CDR3 is TGTGCCAGCCTTAGCCGGCCACCAAATCGGTATGAGCAGTTCTTC. This codes for CASLSRPPNRYEQFF. The chain is built from TRBV28 and TRBJ2-1, with D unresolved. With 8 bases removed from V and 8 bases from J, the gap between germline ends came to 22 bases. Germline V lookup: CDR1 MDHEN, CDR2 SYDVKM. The CDR3 is 15 residues long.

This chain joins TRBV27 and TRBJ2-7, with 11 bases matching TRBD2. V was pared by 5 bases and J by 5 bases, with 2 bases of the junction left unmatched. The CDR3 is made up of 13 amino acids. CDR1 MNHEY and CDR2 SMNVEV come from the germline V gene (reference sequence). The CDR3 bases are TGTGCCAGCAGTCGACTAGCGGGGCACGAGCAGTACTTC. Protein: CASSRLAGHEQYF.

The chain couples TRBV19 to TRBJ2-6; D remains ambiguous. The CDR3 sequence is 14 residues long. CDR1 is LNHDA, CDR2 SQIVND, per germline (reference sequence). Trimming left V 5 bases short and J 2 bases short, with 7 bases between. The DNA for the CDR3 is TGTGCCAGTAGTCCTGGAGCTGGGGCCAACGTCCTGACTTTC. This sequence encodes CASSPGAGANVLTF.